One sample yielded the 18 T cell receptor beta chains listed below, sequenced in a study of T-cell reconstitution after alpha-beta-depleted transplantation in children. Preparation of the TCRbeta library involved a method that used unique molecular identifiers. TCRdb used MiXCR to reprocess the PCR reads, holding one entry per CDR3 protein. The repertoire holds some 110,000 distinct CDR3 sequences, with 10% as singletons. Material: PBMCs, obtained before TCRalphabeta/CD19-depleted stem cell transplant. Receptor source: a boy between 2 and 10 years old with acute lymphoblastic leukemia, due to receive a stem cell transplant.

This sequence joins TRBV27 and TRBJ2-2; D unclear. Between the trimmed V and J ends, which lost 0 bases and 0 bases, there was a span of 11 bases. This CDR3 is built from 17 residues. Germline-derived CDR1 and CDR2 are MNHEY and SMNVEV (reference sequence). The CDR3 sequence: CASSLSVGTTNTGELFF. In DNA, the CDR3 is TGTGCCAGCAGTTTATCGGTCGGTACGACGAACACCGGGGAGCTGTTTTTT.

V is TRBV27 and J is TRBJ2-1; D is possibly TRBD2 (7 bases). This CDR3 is 17 amino acids long. The germline V and J ends were trimmed by 2 bases and 7 bases, with 21 bases remaining between them. Germline-derived CDR1 and CDR2 are MNHEY and SMNVEV (reference sequence). CDR3 bases: TGTGCCAGCAGTTTACGGTCCCCTAGCGGAGGGGGGAATGAGCAGTTCTTC. This sequence encodes CASSLRSPSGGGNEQFF.

This chain joins TRBV20-1 and TRBJ1-1, with 9 nucleotides matching TRBD1. The CDR3 is made up of 12 amino acids. Losses at the gene ends were 4 bases for V and 4 bases for J; bases not matched to a gene: 1. Looked up from germline, CDR1 is DFQATT and CDR2 is SNEGSKA (reference sequence). CDR3 protein: CSAIQGATEAFF. Here the CDR3 DNA reads TGCAGTGCTATACAGGGGGCCACTGAAGCTTTCTTT.

This clonotype was observed many times. The V and J genes are TRBV4-2 and TRBJ2-3, with D unresolved. V shed 4 bases and J shed 3 bases, with 11 bases lying between them. Germline CDR1 is LGHNA and CDR2 is YNFKEQ. The CDR3 extends over 14 amino acids. CDR3 residues: CASSPQATTDTQYF. The CDR3, as DNA: TGTGCCAGCAGCCCCCAAGCGACAACAGATACGCAGTATTTT.

V is TRBV3-1 and J is TRBJ2-5; TRBD2 aligns across 13 bases. In germline, CDR1 is LGHDT, CDR2 YNNKEL (reference sequence). J gave up 1 base and V 3 bases, and 8 bases lay outside the gene matches. This CDR3 region has 18 residues. The CDR3 nucleotides read TGTGCCAGCAGCCACGATACGTGGACTAGCGGGAGCCAAGAGACCCAGTACTTC. Amino acid sequence: CASSHDTWTSGSQETQYF.

This clonotype was counted at least ten times. V gene TRBV5-1 combines with J gene TRBJ2-5, with a tentative D call TRBD1 (5 bases). CDR3 length equals 13 residues. V lost 0 bases to trimming and J lost 6 bases, with 9 bases between them. Germline loops: CDR1 SGHRS, CDR2 YFSETQ. CDR3 sequence: CASSLGWGQTQYF. Written as DNA, the CDR3 is TGCGCCAGCAGCTTGGGTTGGGGCCAGACCCAGTACTTC.

This clonotype appeared a few times. This rearrangement joins TRBV20-1 to TRBJ2-7; TRBD1 is a possible D gene (6 bases). V was clipped by 7 bases and J by 3 bases, with 22 bases between them. The CDR3 consists of 15 residues. The germline V gene encodes CDR1 DFQATT and CDR2 SNEGSKA (reference sequence). As DNA, the CDR3 is TGCAGTGGGGCGGACAGAAACACTTCCTACTACGAGCAGTACTTC. Amino acids: CSGADRNTSYYEQYF.

The genes are TRBV6-1 and TRBJ2-3, with D tentatively TRBD2 (5 bases). V was pared by 2 bases and J by 3 bases, with 12 bases between. CDR3 length equals 15 residues. Germline V gene sequence: CDR1 MNHNS, CDR2 SASEGT. The CDR3 nucleotides are TGTGCCAGCAGTGAAACCGGGAACGAGACAGATACGCAGTATTTT. This encodes CASSETGNETDTQYF.

The chain carries TRBV7-2 and TRBJ2-7; 13 bases fit TRBD2. CDR3 length: 15 amino acids. Germline CDR1 and CDR2: SGHTA and FQGNSA. V lost 6 bases to trimming and J lost 3 bases; unmatched junction nucleotides: 5. The CDR3, as DNA: TGTGCCAGCAGGACTGGACTAGCGGGAGACTACGAGCAGTACTTC. It specifies CASRTGLAGDYEQYF.

The CDR3 region has the DNA TGTGCCACCAGTGGAGGGACCGACTATGGCTACACCTTC. Protein product: CATSGGTDYGYTF. The chain joins TRBV24-1 to TRBJ1-2, with D tentatively TRBD1 (5 bases). V was trimmed by 5 bases and J by 3 bases, leaving 9 bases between them. Per germline, CDR1 KGHDR and CDR2 SFDVKD. CDR3 length: 13 amino acids.

Turning to this clonotype: A much larger clone sits a single nucleotide away, making a read error possible. This chain connects TRBV20-1 to TRBJ2-1, with 11 bases matching TRBD2. The germline V gene has CDR1 DFQATT and CDR2 SNEGSKA (reference sequence). There are 14 residues in the CDR3. With V trimmed by 3 bases and J by 9 bases, 7 bases remained unmatched. The CDR3 bases are TGCAGTGCTAGGGGACTAGCGGAAGTCATTGAGCAGTTCTTC. Protein product: CSARGLAEVIEQFF.

The V and J genes are TRBV2 and TRBJ2-7; D may be TRBD1 (5 bases). Deletions cut 7 bases from V and 0 bases from J, with 16 bases between. CDR1 is SNHLY, CDR2 FYNNEI, per germline. There are 15 residues in the CDR3. CDR3 sequence reads: CASKSGRAFSYEQYF. The CDR3 coding sequence is TGTGCCAGCAAATCCGGCAGGGCATTCTCCTACGAGCAGTACTTC.

The J gene is TRBJ1-1, the V gene TRBV7-2; 8 bases are a match to TRBD1. Trimming removed 5 bases from V and 2 bases from J; junction bases left unmatched: 10. This CDR3 comprises 16 residues. CDR1 is SGHTA, CDR2 FQGNSA, per germline. The CDR3 DNA reads as TGTGCCAGCAGCCCCCGTCCCGGGACAGGTAACACTGAAGCTTTCTTT. Its protein product is CASSPRPGTGNTEAFF.

In its sample, this clonotype was seen a few times. The genes are TRBV12-3 or TRBV12-4 and TRBJ1-2; D remains unclear. CDR3 length: 16 amino acids. The V end lost 6 bases, the J end lost 4 bases, and 21 bases lay between the germline ends. The DNA for the CDR3 is TGTGCCAGCAGCTCCCGATGGACGCCGGACTTCTATGGCTACACCTTC. This translates into CASSSRWTPDFYGYTF.

The V and J genes are TRBV5-1 and TRBJ2-2; D gene uncertain. Between the trimmed V and J ends, which lost 7 bases and 4 bases, there was a span of 11 bases. The CDR3 spans 13 residues. Germline V gives CDR1 SGHRS, CDR2 YFSETQ. CDR3 nucleotide sequence: TGCGCCAGCGCCCAAGTGGTCACCGGGGAGCTGTTTTTT. Protein sequence: CASAQVVTGELFF.

This clonotype was observed a handful of times. This chain uses TRBV27 with TRBJ1-4; possibly TRBD1 for D (5 bases). V gave up 5 bases and J gave up 8 bases, with 15 bases separating them. The CDR3 loop spans 14 amino acids. Germline lookup yields CDR1 MNHEY and CDR2 SMNVEV (reference sequence). The CDR3 region has the DNA TGTGCCAGCAGTGGAGGGGCGGCTGGGGAAAAACTGTTTTTT. Protein product: CASSGGAAGEKLFF. The whole variable domain, filled in from reference TRBV27 and TRBJ1-4, reads EAQVTQNPRYLITVTGKKLTVTCSQNMNHEYMSWYRQDPGLGLRQIYYSMNVEVTDKGDVPEGYKVSRKEKRNFPLILESPSPNQTSLYFCASSGGAAGEKLFFGSGTQLSVL.

The chain combines TRBV5-1 with TRBJ2-5; TRBD2 aligns across 9 bases. CDR3 length equals 13 residues. From germline, CDR1 is SGHRS and CDR2 YFSETQ. The trim removed 5 bases at V and 5 bases at J, leaving 4 bases unmatched. The CDR3, as DNA: TGCGCCAGCAGTCAGCGGGGGGACGAGACCCAGTACTTC. Translated: CASSQRGDETQYF.

This clonotype was seen a few times. This sequence joins TRBV2 and TRBJ2-2, with a possible D match to TRBD1 (5 bases). The germline gives CDR1 SNHLY, CDR2 FYNNEI. The V end was cut by 7 bases, the J end by 1 base, with 10 bases between. The CDR3 has 14 residues. This chain's CDR3 is CASTPTENTGELFF. The DNA for the CDR3 is TGTGCCAGCACCCCGACAGAGAACACCGGGGAGCTGTTTTTT.